A single sample is the source of the 32 T cell receptor beta chains below, sequenced in a study of shared clonotypes between healthy human individuals. CD45RO negativity and positive selection for CCR7 defined naive CD8 cells, a population that excluded terminally differentiated effector memory CD45RA+ cells. Sequencing was performed with immunoSEQ multiplex PCR; in TCRdb, only in-frame clones are kept and a portion is missing. Altogether under 1 million clones are present, 92% being singletons, with the ten largest covering 20% to 30%. The sample was naive CD8+ T cells sorted from blood. The receptor set was obtained from a man aged 30 to 45 in good health.

The CDR3 DNA sequence: TGTGCCAGCAGTTCGAGCGGGAGGGCCTATGAGCAGTTCTTC. It encodes CASSSSGRAYEQFF. J is TRBJ2-1 and V is TRBV6-5; 10 bases match TRBD2. Per the germline V gene, CDR1 is MNHEY and CDR2 is SVGAGI. The CDR3 is 14 residues long. V lost 4 bases and J lost 8; bases outside the gene matches: 5.

The chain uses TRBV28 and TRBJ2-7; 7 nucleotides line up with TRBD1. The germline CDR1 and CDR2 sequences are MDHEN and SYDVKM. The CDR3 is made up of 13 amino acids. The ends lost 6 bases at V and 0 bases at J; junction bases unmatched: 2. The CDR3, as DNA: TGTGCCAGCAGCCAGGGGGACTCCTACGAGCAGTACTTC. It is translated as CASSQGDSYEQYF. The whole variable domain, remainder taken from reference TRBV28 and TRBJ2-7, is DVKVTQSSRYLVKRTGEKVFLECVQDMDHENMFWYRQDPGLGLRLIYFSYDVKMKEKGDIPEGYSVSREKKERFSLILESASTNQTSMYLCASSQGDSYEQYFGPGTRLTVT.

This clone was seen a single time. V gene TRBV5-1 combines with J gene TRBJ2-5, with a possible D match to TRBD1 (6 bases). V was pared by 1 base and J by 5 bases, with 12 bases between. The CDR3 has 14 residues. Germline V CDR1 and CDR2: SGHRS, YFSETQ. CDR3 nucleotides: TGCGCCAGCAGCTTGACGGGACACATGGAGACCCAGTACTTC. Amino acid sequence: CASSLTGHMETQYF.

This clone was found once. This chain links TRBV5-1 with TRBJ2-7; unclear D gene. This CDR3 region has 14 residues. V was pared by 0 bases and J by 3 bases, with 10 bases between. Germline V CDR1 and CDR2: SGHRS, YFSETQ. CDR3 DNA: TGCGCCAGCAGCTTGGGCGGAGTTGGCTACGAGCAGTACTTC. Amino acids: CASSLGGVGYEQYF.

The rearrangement joins TRBV7-9 to TRBJ2-7; 7 bases are a match to TRBD1. The germline CDR1 and CDR2 sequences are SEHNR and FQNEAQ (reference sequence). V trimming: 6 bases; J trimming: 3 bases; junction bases outside the gene matches: 5. The CDR3 has 13 amino acids. The CDR3 coding sequence is TGTGCCAGCAGACGGGACAGCGTCTACGAGCAGTACTTC. Amino acids: CASRRDSVYEQYF.

The rearrangement links TRBV27 to TRBJ2-3; unclear D gene. CDR1 and CDR2 (germline): MNHEY, SMNVEV (reference sequence). The V end lost 3 bases, the J end lost 4 bases, and 14 bases lay between the germline ends. The CDR3 has 15 amino acids. CDR3 region: CASSFQPGLSDTQYF. In DNA, the CDR3 is TGTGCCAGCAGTTTTCAACCGGGTCTGTCAGATACGCAGTATTTT.

The genes are TRBV28 and TRBJ1-5, with D possibly matching TRBD1 (6 bases). Germline values: CDR1 MDHEN, CDR2 SYDVKM. CDR3 size: 16 residues. V lost 7 bases and J 0 bases, leaving 16 bases between the germline ends. The CDR3 DNA reads TGTGCCAGCATCGTCCGGGACATTCATAGCAATCAGCCCCAGCATTTT. This sequence encodes CASIVRDIHSNQPQHF.

The rearrangement uses TRBV5-1 and TRBJ2-1, with 13 bases aligning to TRBD2. Per the germline V gene, CDR1 is SGHRS and CDR2 is YFSETQ. The CDR3 is 16 residues long. Trimming removed 5 bases from V and 2 bases from J; junction bases left unmatched: 4. CDR3 DNA sequence: TGCGCCAGCAGAGGGGGGACTAGCGGGACCTACAATGAGCAGTTCTTC. Protein: CASRGGTSGTYNEQFF.

This sequence joins TRBV4-3 and TRBJ1-4; D is unresolved. Trimming shortened V by 0 bases and J by 4 bases, and 3 bases separated the two germline ends. Germline-derived CDR1 and CDR2 are LGHNA and YSLEER. The CDR3 extends over 13 amino acids. The CDR3 spells CASSQDRNEKLFF. Here the CDR3 DNA reads TGCGCCAGCAGCCAAGATCGTAATGAAAAACTGTTTTTT.

The gene calls are TRBV18 and TRBJ2-3; 7 bases are a match to TRBD1. The V segment lost 4 bases and the J segment 2 bases; nucleotides outside the gene matches: 9. Germline-derived CDR1 and CDR2 are KGHSH and LQKENI. The CDR3 consists of 16 residues. CDR3 sequence (DNA): TGTGCCAGCTCACTGGGTAGGGACAGAGTCACAGATACGCAGTATTTT. Protein: CASSLGRDRVTDTQYF.

This chain links TRBV29-1 with TRBJ2-1; 7 bases line up with TRBD1. The CDR3 runs 15 residues. Germline trimming cut 4 bases from V and 2 bases from J; bases unmatched to any gene: 8. The V gene's germline CDR1 is SQVTM and CDR2 ANQGSEA. The CDR3 DNA sequence: TGCAGCGTTGGCACGACAGGGAAAACCTACAATGAGCAGTTCTTC. Protein sequence: CSVGTTGKTYNEQFF.

The chain joins TRBV27 to TRBJ2-1, with D perhaps matching TRBD2 (6 bases). This CDR3 spans 13 amino acids. Trimming cost V 4 bases and J 9 bases, with 13 bases left between them. Germline CDR1 is MNHEY and CDR2 is SMNVEV (reference sequence). CDR3 coding DNA: TGTGCCAGCAGTTACCGACTAGTAAGTGAGCAGTTCTTC. Its translation is CASSYRLVSEQFF.

The table lists this clone with a count of one. The chain combines TRBV27 with TRBJ1-5, with D perhaps matching TRBD1 (5 bases). The germline CDR1 and CDR2 sequences are MNHEY and SMNVEV (reference sequence). V was clipped by 6 bases and J by 10 bases, with 28 bases between them. This CDR3 contains 17 residues. CDR3 coding DNA: TGTGCCAGCAGCAACCGGGAACCAGGGAGTTTGTCTAGTCCCCAGCATTTT. This codes for CASSNREPGSLSSPQHF.

The chain is built from TRBV11-2 and TRBJ2-7; 9 bases line up with TRBD1. Trimming took 4 bases from V and 3 from J; bases not matched to a gene: 4. Germline-derived CDR1 and CDR2 are SGHAT and FQNNGV. The CDR3 runs 14 residues. This CDR3 reads CASSSGTGFYEQYF. The CDR3 DNA is TGTGCCAGCAGCTCCGGGACAGGGTTCTACGAGCAGTACTTC.

The chain employs TRBV13 and TRBJ2-7; 8 nucleotides align to TRBD2. Germline V gene data show CDR1 as PRHDT and CDR2 as FYEKMQ (reference sequence). The CDR3 has 16 amino acids. V trimming: 3 bases; J trimming: 0 bases; junction bases outside the gene matches: 7. The DNA of the CDR3 is TGTGCCAGCAGCTTCGCCGGACTAGCAAGCTCCTACGAGCAGTACTTC. Amino acid sequence: CASSFAGLASSYEQYF.

The CDR3 loop is CASSLRSSYEQYF. CDR3 nucleotides: TGTGCCAGCAGCTTACGGAGCTCCTACGAGCAGTACTTC. The genes are TRBV5-4 and TRBJ2-7; D is unresolved. The germline gives CDR1 SGHNT, CDR2 YYREEE (reference sequence). The CDR3 is made up of 13 amino acids. The germline V and J ends were trimmed by 2 bases and 0 bases, with 6 bases remaining between them. Full variable domain (rest looked up from reference TRBV5-4 and TRBJ2-7): ETGVTQSPTHLIKTRGQQVTLRCSSQSGHNTVSWYQQALGQGPQFIFQYYREEENGRGNFPPRFSGLQFPNYSSELNVNALELDDSALYLCASSLRSSYEQYFGPGTRLTVT.

The chain has TRBV27 and TRBJ1-1; 7 bases are shared with TRBD1. The CDR3 length is 14 residues. Germline V gene lookup returns CDR1 MNHEY and CDR2 SMNVEV (reference sequence). The ends lost 7 bases at V and 6 bases at J; junction bases unmatched: 11. This CDR3 is CASTPGTDYPEAFF. In DNA form, the CDR3 reads TGTGCCAGCACGCCCGGGACAGACTACCCTGAAGCTTTCTTT.

This chain joins TRBV5-4 and TRBJ1-4, with 8 bases fitting TRBD1. The germline V gene has CDR1 SGHNT and CDR2 YYREEE (reference sequence). The CDR3 sequence is 15 residues long. V shed 1 base and J 2 bases; nucleotides not matched to a gene: 1. This CDR3 reads CASSLTGGTNEKLFF. CDR3 in DNA: TGTGCCAGCAGCTTGACAGGGGGGACTAATGAAAAACTGTTTTTT.

The chain has TRBV4-1 and TRBJ1-5; D is unresolved. The CDR3 extends over 15 amino acids. The V end lost 0 bases, the J end lost 7 bases, and 13 bases lay between the germline ends. CDR1 is MGHRA and CDR2 is YSYEKL in the germline V gene. For the CDR3, the DNA is TGCGCCAGCAGCCAAGATGTGGCAGGCTGGCAGCCCCAGCATTTT. The encoded protein is CASSQDVAGWQPQHF.

This chain links TRBV6-5 with TRBJ1-2; D may be TRBD1 (5 bases). The V and J ends lost 6 bases and 4 bases respectively, with 15 bases between them. The V gene's germline CDR1 is MNHEY and CDR2 SVGAGI. CDR3 size: 14 residues. Here the CDR3 DNA reads TGTGCCAGCAGCCAAAAGGGGATGACCTATGGCTACACCTTC. It translates to CASSQKGMTYGYTF.

The rearrangement uses TRBV27 and TRBJ2-1; 9 bases fit TRBD1. The germline V gene has CDR1 MNHEY and CDR2 SMNVEV (reference sequence). This CDR3 spans 15 amino acids. The V segment lost 5 bases and the J segment 7 bases; nucleotides outside the gene matches: 9. CDR3 in DNA: TGTGCCAGCAGTCCCGGACAGGGGCAGCAGAATGAGCAGTTCTTC. It specifies CASSPGQGQQNEQFF.

The CDR3 protein is CSVEYLATSGPGVYNEQFF. In DNA form, the CDR3 reads TGCAGCGTTGAATATCTCGCAACTAGCGGGCCTGGGGTCTACAATGAGCAGTTCTTC. The chain joins TRBV29-1 to TRBJ2-1, with 9 bases fitting TRBD2. The V gene's germline CDR1 is SQVTM and CDR2 ANQGSEA. J lost 3 bases, V lost 2 bases, and 17 bases had no gene match. The CDR3 runs to 19 residues.

The V call is TRBV28, the J call TRBJ1-5, with no clear D. Germline V lookup: CDR1 MDHEN, CDR2 SYDVKM. V gave up 6 bases and J gave up 2 bases, with 11 bases separating them. This CDR3 has 14 amino acids. The CDR3 nucleotides are TGTGCCAGCAGCCGGTATGGGGGCAATCAGCCCCAGCATTTT. Amino acid sequence: CASSRYGGNQPQHF.

This sequence joins TRBV6-5 and TRBJ1-5; D gene ambiguous. The CDR3 consists of 14 residues. V lost 6 bases and J lost 5, with 14 bases in between. Germline CDR1 is MNHEY and CDR2 is SVGAGI. CDR3 DNA sequence: TGTGCCAGCAGCCCATCGGGTGGGGATCAGCCCCAGCATTTT. Its translation is CASSPSGGDQPQHF.

The chain links TRBV15 to TRBJ2-5; TRBD2 matches 7 bases. This CDR3 is built from 16 residues. The V gene's germline CDR1 is LNHNV and CDR2 YYDKDF (reference sequence). With 0 bases clipped from V and 2 bases from J, the junction kept 6 bases outside the gene matches. For the CDR3, the DNA is TGTGCCACCAGCAGAGAAGAAGGACTAGATCAAGAGACCCAGTACTTC. Translation gives CATSREEGLDQETQYF.

The chain employs TRBV28 and TRBJ1-1, with D maybe TRBD1 (6 bases). Trimming pared 3 bases from V and 6 bases from J, leaving 14 bases between. The CDR3 is 14 amino acids. Germline V gives CDR1 MDHEN, CDR2 SYDVKM. The CDR3 protein is CASSFVDSLSEAFF. Here the CDR3 DNA reads TGTGCCAGCAGTTTTGTGGACAGTCTTTCTGAAGCTTTCTTT.

The chain is built from TRBV7-9 and TRBJ2-2, with TRBD1 matching 7 bases. Trimming removed 5 bases from V and 1 base from J; junction bases left unmatched: 7. Germline CDR1 SEHNR, CDR2 FQNEAQ (reference sequence). This CDR3 comprises 16 residues. Here the CDR3 reads CASSETGTENTGELFF. The CDR3 DNA sequence: TGTGCCAGCAGCGAGACCGGGACAGAGAACACCGGGGAGCTGTTTTTT.

The sample holds one count of this clone. This chain joins TRBV28 and TRBJ2-7; D unresolved. V was clipped by 2 bases and J by 1 base, with 6 bases between them. The CDR3 runs to 13 residues. Germline CDR1 MDHEN, CDR2 SYDVKM. CDR3 in DNA: TGTGCCAGCAGTTTAGCGGAGTCCTACGAGCAGTACTTC. It specifies CASSLAESYEQYF.

This clone was seen only once. This chain uses TRBV7-3 with TRBJ2-1; perhaps TRBD2 as D (5 bases). CDR1 and CDR2 from the germline V gene are SGHTA and FQGTGA. V was trimmed by 2 bases and J by 0 bases, leaving 8 bases between them. This CDR3 is built from 15 residues. The CDR3 protein is CASSLDGSSYNEQFF. The DNA of the CDR3 is TGTGCCAGCAGCTTAGATGGGAGCTCCTACAATGAGCAGTTCTTC.

The rearrangement uses TRBV9 and TRBJ1-1; the D is unclear. The CDR3 sequence is 13 residues long. Germline V CDR1 and CDR2: SGDLS, YYNGEE. V dropped 3 bases and J dropped 1 base, with 7 bases sitting between them. The DNA of the CDR3 is TGTGCCAGCAGCGAACGCGGGAACACTGAAGCTTTCTTT. This codes for CASSERGNTEAFF.

This chain uses TRBV7-7 with TRBJ2-6; maybe TRBD2 (5 bases). The CDR3 is 17 residues long. The germline CDR1 and CDR2 sequences are SSHAT and FNYEAQ (reference sequence). The germline V and J ends were trimmed by 5 bases and 0 bases, with 14 bases remaining between them. CDR3: CASSPGVALSGANVLTF. CDR3 DNA: TGTGCCAGCAGCCCCGGGGTAGCGCTCTCTGGGGCCAACGTCCTGACTTTC. Full variable domain (missing parts from reference TRBV7-7 and TRBJ2-6): GAGVSQSPRYKVTKRGQDVTLRCDPISSHATLYWYQQALGQGPEFLTYFNYEAQPDKSGLPSDRFSAERPEGSISTLTIQRTEQRDSAMYRCASSPGVALSGANVLTFGAGSRLTVL.

The chain combines TRBV11-2 with TRBJ2-1, with TRBD1 as a possible D gene (6 bases). This CDR3 is built from 16 residues. Germline values: CDR1 SGHAT, CDR2 FQNNGV. V shed 5 bases and J shed 7 bases, with 21 bases lying between them. CDR3 protein: CASSTLQGSVSNEQFF. As DNA, the CDR3 is TGTGCCAGCAGCACTTTACAGGGATCCGTAAGTAATGAGCAGTTCTTC.